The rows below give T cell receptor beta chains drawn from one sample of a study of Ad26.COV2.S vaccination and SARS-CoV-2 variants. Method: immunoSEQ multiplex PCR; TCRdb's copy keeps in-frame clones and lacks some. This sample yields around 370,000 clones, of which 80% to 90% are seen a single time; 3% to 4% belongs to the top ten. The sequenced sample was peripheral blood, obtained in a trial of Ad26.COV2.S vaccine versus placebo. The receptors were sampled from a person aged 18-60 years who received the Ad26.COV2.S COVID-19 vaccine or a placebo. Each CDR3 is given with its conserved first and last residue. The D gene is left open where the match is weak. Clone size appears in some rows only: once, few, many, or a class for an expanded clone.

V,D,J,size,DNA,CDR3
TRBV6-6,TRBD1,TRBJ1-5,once,TGTGCCAGCAGTTCCCGGACAGGGGGGCAGCCCCAGCATTTT,CASSSRTGGQPQHF
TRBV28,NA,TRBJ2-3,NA,TGTGCCAGCAGTTTAGGATCATGGACTAGCACAGATACGCAGTATTTT,CASSLGSWTSTDTQYF
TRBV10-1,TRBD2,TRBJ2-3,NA,TGCGCCAGCAGTGAGTTAGTAGCGGGAGTCACAGATACGCAGTATTTT,CASSELVAGVTDTQYF
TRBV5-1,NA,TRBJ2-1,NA,TGCGCCAGCAGCTTGGTTCAAAATGAGCAGTTCTTC,CASSLVQNEQFF
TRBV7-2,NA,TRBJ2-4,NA,TGTGCCAGCAGCTTAAGTTCTACGGGTGGGGTAAAAAACATTCAGTACTTC,CASSLSSTGGVKNIQYF
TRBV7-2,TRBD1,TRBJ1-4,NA,TGTGCCAGCAGCTCGGACAGGGGTAACGAAAAACTGTTTTTT,CASSSDRGNEKLFF
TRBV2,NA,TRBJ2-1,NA,TGTGCCAGCAGTGAAATGTCCGGCTACAATGAGCAGTTCTTC,CASSEMSGYNEQFF
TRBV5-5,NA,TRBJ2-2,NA,TGTGCCAGCAGCAACGTAGCGAATACCGGGGAGCTGTTTTTT,CASSNVANTGELFF
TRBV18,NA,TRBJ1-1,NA,TGTGCCAGCTCGATGACAGACATGAACACTGAAGCTTTCTTT,CASSMTDMNTEAFF
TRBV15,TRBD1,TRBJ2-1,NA,TGTGCCACCGCGACAGGGACCTACAATGAGCAGTTCTTC,CATATGTYNEQFF
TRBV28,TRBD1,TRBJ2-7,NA,TGTGCCAGCCATACAGGGGCTTTCTACGAGCAGTACTTC,CASHTGAFYEQYF
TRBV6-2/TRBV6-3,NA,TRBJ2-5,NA,TGTGCCAGCAGCGCTAGGGTGGAGACCCAGTACTTC,CASSARVETQYF
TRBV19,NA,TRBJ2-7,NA,TGTGCCAGTAGTATAGAACTTGCCTACGAGCAGTACTTC,CASSIELAYEQYF
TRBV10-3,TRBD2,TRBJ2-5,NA,TGTGCCATCAGTGAGTCGCTAGCGGGAGTGGGGGAGACCCAGTACTTC,CAISESLAGVGETQYF
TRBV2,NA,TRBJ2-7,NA,TGTGCCAGCACGGGCCAAGATGTGGGTCAGTACTTC,CASTGQDVGQYF
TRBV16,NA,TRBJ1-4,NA,TGTGCCAGCAGCCCCTACTTGGACAGTGGCCGTGAAAAACTGTTTTTT,CASSPYLDSGREKLFF
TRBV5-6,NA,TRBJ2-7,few,TGTGCCAGCAGCTCGGACCAGGGCGAGCAGTACTTC,CASSSDQGEQYF
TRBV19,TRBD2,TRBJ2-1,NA,TGTGCCAGTAGTATAGGTCGGCAGAGTGGACTAGTGGATGAGCAGTTCTTC,CASSIGRQSGLVDEQFF
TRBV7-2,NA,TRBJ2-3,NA,TGTGCCAGCAGCTTAAGCTTGCAGACAGATACGCAGTATTTT,CASSLSLQTDTQYF
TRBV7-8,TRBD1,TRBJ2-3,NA,TGTGCCAGCAGCTTCCGGGACAGCCTCCGGCCCACAGATACGCAGTATTTT,CASSFRDSLRPTDTQYF
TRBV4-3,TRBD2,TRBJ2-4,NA,TGCGCCAGCAGCCAAGATCTCCTAGCGGGAGAGGCAAACATTCAGTACTTC,CASSQDLLAGEANIQYF
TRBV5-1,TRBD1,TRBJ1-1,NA,TGCGCCAGCAGCCGTACACTGACAGGGGGGCTCACTGAAGCTTTCTTT,CASSRTLTGGLTEAFF
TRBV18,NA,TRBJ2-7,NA,TGTGCCAGCTCCTCACCCAAGGGACGGCCCTCCTACGAGCAGTACTTC,CASSSPKGRPSYEQYF
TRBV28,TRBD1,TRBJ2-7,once,TGTGCCAGCAGTTTATCGATGGACAGGCCCACCTACGAGCAGTACTTC,CASSLSMDRPTYEQYF
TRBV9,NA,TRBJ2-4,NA,TGTGCCAGCAGCGGAAGGGACACAGGAAACATTCAGTACTTC,CASSGRDTGNIQYF
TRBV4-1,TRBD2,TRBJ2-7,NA,TGCGCCAGCAGCCCAACGACTAGCGGAGTTTACGAGCAGTACTTC,CASSPTTSGVYEQYF
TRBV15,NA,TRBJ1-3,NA,TGTGCCACCAGCAGAGAGGGGAGACAGATTAGCTCTGGAAACACCATATATTTT,CATSREGRQISSGNTIYF
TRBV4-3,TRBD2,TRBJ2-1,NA,TGCGCCAGCAGCCAAGTATTAGCGGGACTTGTCTACAATGAGCAGTTCTTC,CASSQVLAGLVYNEQFF
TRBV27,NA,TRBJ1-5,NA,TGTGCCAGCGCTGTTAGCCGGACTTGGGATCAATCAGCCCCCCAGCATTTT,CASAVSRTWDQSAPQHF